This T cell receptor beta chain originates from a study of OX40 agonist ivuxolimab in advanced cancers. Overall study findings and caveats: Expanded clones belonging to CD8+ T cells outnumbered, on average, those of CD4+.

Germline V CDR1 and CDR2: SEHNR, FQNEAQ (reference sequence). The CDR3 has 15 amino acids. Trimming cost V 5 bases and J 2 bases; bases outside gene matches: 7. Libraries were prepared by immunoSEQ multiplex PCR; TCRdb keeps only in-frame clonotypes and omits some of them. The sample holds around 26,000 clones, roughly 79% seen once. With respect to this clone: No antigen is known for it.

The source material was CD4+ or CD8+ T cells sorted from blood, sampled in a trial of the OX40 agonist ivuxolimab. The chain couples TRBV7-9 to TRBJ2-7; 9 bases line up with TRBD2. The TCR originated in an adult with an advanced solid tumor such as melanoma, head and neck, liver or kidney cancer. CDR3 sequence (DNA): TGTGCCAGCAGCCCCAGGACTAGCGCCACCTACGAGCAGTACTTC. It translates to CASSPRTSATYEQYF.